Listed below are T cell receptor beta chains from one sample, sequenced in a study of Ad26.COV2.S vaccination and SARS-CoV-2 variants. The repertoire was sequenced with immunoSEQ multiplex PCR; TCRdb's copy has only in-frame clones and lacks some. The sample lists about 680,000 clones, around 90% seen once, with about 1.5% in the top ten. The input for sequencing was peripheral blood, taken in a trial of Ad26.COV2.S vaccine versus placebo. The receptor set was obtained from a person aged 18-65 years who received the Ad26.COV2.S COVID-19 vaccine or a placebo. Each CDR3 is given with its conserved first and last residue. The order of the fields is D gene, J gene, V gene, clone size, CDR3 protein, CDR3 DNA. D genes are given only for firm matches. Size is stated for part of the rows, as once, few or many counts, or as a class when the clone is expanded.

- TRBJ2-7 TRBV2 - CASSEARGGEQYF TGTGCCAGCAGTGAAGCCAGGGGCGGCGAGCAGTACTTC
TRBD2 TRBJ2-7 TRBV20-1 - CSASRLAVSYEQYF TGCAGTGCTAGTAGACTAGCGGTCTCCTACGAGCAGTACTTC
- TRBJ1-5 TRBV7-9 few CASSLDGLSNQPQHF TGTGCCAGCAGCTTAGACGGGCTGAGCAATCAGCCCCAGCATTTT
- TRBJ1-2 TRBV19 - CASSIDLRSGSYGYTF TGTGCCAGTAGTATAGACCTCCGCTCAGGTTCCTATGGCTACACCTTC
- TRBJ1-2 TRBV2 - CASSEQSYGYTF TGTGCCAGCAGTGAACAGTCGTATGGCTACACCTTC
- TRBJ2-2 TRBV2 - CASRSRRTEGTGELFF TGTGCCAGCAGATCCCGCCGGACAGAGGGCACCGGGGAGCTGTTTTTT
TRBD1 TRBJ2-1 TRBV11-2 once CASSPYGTAYNEQFF TGTGCCAGCAGCCCATACGGGACAGCTTACAATGAGCAGTTCTTC
TRBD1 TRBJ1-1 TRBV27 - CASSLLGGQGKAFF TGTGCCAGCAGTCTCCTAGGGGGACAGGGGAAAGCTTTCTTT
TRBD1 TRBJ1-1 TRBV20-1 - CSATGGTEAFF TGCAGTGCCACAGGGGGCACTGAAGCTTTCTTT
- TRBJ2-1 TRBV7-2 - CASSFAAGYNEQFF TGTGCCAGCAGCTTCGCGGCGGGCTACAATGAGCAGTTCTTC
- TRBJ2-3 TRBV19 - CASSIDGGYRGDTQYF TGTGCCAGTAGTATAGACGGCGGGTACCGGGGGGATACGCAGTATTTT
- TRBJ1-4 TRBV7-9 - CASSLVPSASNEKLFF TGTGCCAGCAGCTTAGTACCGAGCGCCTCTAATGAAAAACTGTTTTTT
- TRBJ2-2 TRBV7-9 - CASSSPESGTGELFF TGTGCCAGCAGCTCCCCGGAGAGCGGAACCGGGGAGCTGTTTTTT
TRBD1 TRBJ2-3 TRBV6-5 - CASRRGLTTDTQYF TGTGCCAGCAGGAGGGGGCTAACCACAGATACGCAGTATTTT
TRBD1 TRBJ2-6 TRBV19 - CASSSRGQGTGANVLTF TGTGCCAGTAGTTCTCGGGGACAGGGAACTGGGGCCAACGTCCTGACTTTC
TRBD2 TRBJ2-1 TRBV2 - CASSEGGGVYNEQFF TGTGCCAGCAGTGAAGGCGGGGGGGTCTACAATGAGCAGTTCTTC
- TRBJ2-2 TRBV7-8 once CASSYSDNTGELFF TGTGCCAGCAGCTACTCCGACAACACCGGGGAGCTGTTTTTT
TRBD1 TRBJ1-5 TRBV10-3 - CAISRDREFQPQHF TGTGCCATCAGCCGGGACAGGGAATTCCAGCCCCAGCATTTT
- TRBJ2-7 TRBV25-1 - CASSRGRGYEQYF TGTGCCAGCAGCCGAGGTAGGGGCTACGAGCAGTACTTC
- TRBJ2-1 TRBV7-8 - CASSLESAYNEQFF TGTGCCAGCAGCTTAGAGTCAGCTTACAATGAGCAGTTCTTC
TRBD1 TRBJ2-7 TRBV7-2 - CASSSHRGPDEQYF TGTGCCAGCAGCTCTCACAGGGGGCCCGACGAGCAGTACTTC
- TRBJ2-7 TRBV7-8 - CASSLGVYEQYF TGTGCCAGCAGCTTAGGAGTCTACGAGCAGTACTTC
TRBD1 TRBJ1-2 TRBV5-1 - CASMGTGAIGYTF TGCGCCAGCATGGGGACAGGGGCTATCGGCTACACCTTC
- TRBJ1-3 TRBV11-1 - CASSSNPGKSGNTIYF TGTGCCAGCAGCTCCAATCCGGGGAAGTCTGGAAACACCATATATTTT
- TRBJ2-2 TRBV2 - CASTSDLNTGELFF TGTGCCAGCACTAGTGACCTGAACACCGGGGAGCTGTTTTTT
- TRBJ1-2 TRBV19 - CASSIHTTTYGYTF TGTGCCAGTAGTATTCACACGACGACCTATGGCTACACCTTC
- TRBJ2-7 TRBV9 - CASSVGPNTYEQYF TGTGCCAGCAGCGTAGGCCCTAACACCTACGAGCAGTACTTC
TRBD2 TRBJ2-1 TRBV7-3 - CASSLAPTSGGAVSYNEQFF TGTGCCAGCAGCTTAGCCCCGACTAGCGGGGGGGCCGTAAGCTACAATGAGCAGTTCTTC
- TRBJ1-5 TRBV5-8 few CASSLSVNQPQHF TGTGCCAGCAGCTTGTCAGTCAATCAGCCCCAGCATTTT
- TRBJ2-7 TRBV15 - CATSRAGAGAYYEQYF TGTGCCACCAGCAGAGCTGGGGCAGGGGCGTACTACGAGCAGTACTTC
TRBD1 TRBJ1-2 TRBV4-3 - CASSQELQGGGYTF TGCGCCAGCAGCCAAGAGTTGCAGGGGGGCGGCTACACCTTC
TRBD2 TRBJ2-1 TRBV5-1 - CASSWTSGSENEQFF TGCGCCAGCAGCTGGACTAGCGGGAGTGAGAATGAGCAGTTCTTC
TRBD2 TRBJ2-1 TRBV29-1 - CSVRELAYPRTSYNEQFF TGCAGCGTTCGAGAACTAGCGTACCCGAGGACCTCCTACAATGAGCAGTTCTTC